This T cell receptor beta chain was observed in a study of cytomegalovirus exposure and HLA in healthy donors. As concerns this clone: Its antigen is undetermined.

The PCR had 60 Vbeta and 13 Jbeta primers. Generated by immunoSEQ multiplex PCR, the TCRdb table keeps only in-frame clones and is missing some. Of 200,000 to 300,000 clones in the sample, 84% were seen once. The V end was cut by 6 bases, the J end by 11 bases, with 16 bases between. The CDR3 consists of 11 residues. Germline CDR1 is DFQATT and CDR2 is SNEGSKA (reference sequence). Findings and limits, study-wide: Some highly shared sequence variants likely arose as a pipeline artifact. V- and J-gene trimming of TCR beta was linked (in a later analysis) to a missense DCLRE1C variant. Clonal expansion was found to be greater in HLA-associated TCR beta chains than in equally common others in a later analysis.

The V call is TRBV20-1, the J call TRBJ1-2; D is possibly TRBD1 (5 bases). This clonotype originated in a middle-aged woman in good health and CMV-seropositive. Source material: PBMCs. CDR3 region: CSAPSGGGYTF. The DNA for the CDR3 is TGCAGTGCCCCGTCTGGGGGAGGGTACACCTTC.